This TCR beta chain was identified during a study of CD8+CD57+ T cells in acquired aplastic anemia. It was patients with CD8+CD57+ cell expansion by flow cytometry who were chosen for sequencing. Germline-derived CDR1 and CDR2 are SGDLS and YYNGEE. The CDR3 has 14 residues. The V gene end was trimmed by 4 bases and the J gene end by 3 bases; junction bases not matched to a gene: 6. This clonotype has more than one count but fewer than ten. Both TCR beta VDJ combination and CDR3 sequence profiling were carried out. Genomic DNA was the template for this profiling. TCRdb analysed the reads with MiXCR anew, one entry per CDR3 protein. The sample yields 200,000 to 250,000 distinct CDR3 sequences, approximately 60% seen once.

The clonotype was recovered from a human donor with aplastic anemia. Sample: sorted CD4+, CD8+, or CD8+CD57+ T cells (not recorded which) from PBMCs. This chain links TRBV9 with TRBJ2-7; 8 nucleotides align to TRBD1. In DNA form, the CDR3 reads TGTGCCAGCAGCCACCGGGACAGGAACTACGAGCAGTACTTC. This encodes CASSHRDRNYEQYF.